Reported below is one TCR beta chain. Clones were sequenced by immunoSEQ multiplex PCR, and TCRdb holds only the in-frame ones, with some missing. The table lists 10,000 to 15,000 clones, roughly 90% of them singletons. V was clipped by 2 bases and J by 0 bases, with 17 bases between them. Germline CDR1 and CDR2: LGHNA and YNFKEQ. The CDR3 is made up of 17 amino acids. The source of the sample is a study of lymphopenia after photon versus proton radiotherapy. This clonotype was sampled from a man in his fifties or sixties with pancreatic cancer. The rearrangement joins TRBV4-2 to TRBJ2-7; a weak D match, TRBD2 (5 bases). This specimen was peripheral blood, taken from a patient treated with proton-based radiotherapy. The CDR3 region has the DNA TGTGCCAGCAGCCAAACCCCCGAGGTAGCGAGCTCCTACGAGCAGTACTTC. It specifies CASSQTPEVASSYEQYF.